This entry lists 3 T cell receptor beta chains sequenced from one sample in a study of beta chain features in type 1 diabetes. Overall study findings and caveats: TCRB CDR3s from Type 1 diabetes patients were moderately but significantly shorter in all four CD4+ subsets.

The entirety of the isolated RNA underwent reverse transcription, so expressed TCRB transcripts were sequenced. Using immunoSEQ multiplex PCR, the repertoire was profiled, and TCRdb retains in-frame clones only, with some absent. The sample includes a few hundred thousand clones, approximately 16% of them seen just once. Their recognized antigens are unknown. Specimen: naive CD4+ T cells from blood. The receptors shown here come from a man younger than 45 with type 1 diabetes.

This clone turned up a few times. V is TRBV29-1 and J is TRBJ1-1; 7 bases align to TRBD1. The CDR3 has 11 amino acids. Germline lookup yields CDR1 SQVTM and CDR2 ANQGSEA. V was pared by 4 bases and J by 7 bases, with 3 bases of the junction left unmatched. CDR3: CSVGTGSEAFF. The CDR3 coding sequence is TGCAGCGTTGGGACAGGCAGTGAAGCTTTCTTT.

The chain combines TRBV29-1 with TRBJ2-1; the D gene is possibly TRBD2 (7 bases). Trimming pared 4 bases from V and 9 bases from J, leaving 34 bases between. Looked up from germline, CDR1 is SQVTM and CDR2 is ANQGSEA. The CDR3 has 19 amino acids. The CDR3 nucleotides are TGCAGCGTTGTGGGGGCCTGGCGGGAGAGGGGAGGTCGCGGCGGTGAGCAGTTCTTC. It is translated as CSVVGAWRERGGRGGEQFF.

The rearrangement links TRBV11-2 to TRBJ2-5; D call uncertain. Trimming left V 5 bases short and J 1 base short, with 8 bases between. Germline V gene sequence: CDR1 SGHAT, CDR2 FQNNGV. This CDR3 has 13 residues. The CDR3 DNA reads TGTGCCAGCAGCCAATTAGTCCAAGAGACCCAGTACTTC. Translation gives CASSQLVQETQYF.